Below are 21 T cell receptor beta chains sequenced from a single sample in a study of T-cell reconstitution after alpha-beta-depleted transplantation in children. Unique molecular identifiers were built into the TCRbeta library. TCRdb re-derived calls from the PCR reads in MiXCR, one entry per CDR3 protein. This sample carries 700,000 to 950,000 distinct CDR3 sequences, about 16% of them seen once, and the ten largest clones take roughly 4.8%. The material was PBMCs, mostly from graft donor cells, obtained 360 days after TCRalphabeta/CD19-depleted stem cell transplant. These receptors originate from a male patient younger than 18 who had a stem cell transplant for acute lymphoblastic leukemia, so the T cells may come from the graft donor.

The chain links TRBV10-3 to TRBJ2-7; 8 bases are a match to TRBD1. From germline, CDR1 is ENHRY and CDR2 SYGVKD. The length of the CDR3 is 16 residues. The J segment lost 2 bases and the V segment lost 2 bases, leaving 8 bases of the junction unmatched. The CDR3 DNA sequence: TGTGCCATCAGTGAGGGGATTGGACAGGGAACCTACGAGCAGTACTTC. It yields the protein CAISEGIGQGTYEQYF.

This clonotype was seen a few times. For the CDR3, the DNA is TGTGCCAGCAGCCCGAGGACAGACTATGGCTACACCTTC. Its protein product is CASSPRTDYGYTF. The chain has TRBV11-2 and TRBJ1-2; maybe TRBD1 (6 bases). The CDR3 extends over 13 amino acids. Germline V CDR1 and CDR2: SGHAT, FQNNGV. Trimming cost V 5 bases and J 3 bases, with 10 bases left between them.

This clonotype was detected a few times. This rearrangement joins TRBV5-1 to TRBJ1-2, with TRBD1 identical over 9 bases. V was clipped by 0 bases and J by 6 bases; unmatched bases: 3. CDR3 length: 14 amino acids. CDR1 is SGHRS, CDR2 YFSETQ, per germline. The CDR3: CASSLGDRVDGYTF. The CDR3 DNA is TGCGCCAGCAGCTTGGGGGACAGGGTCGATGGCTACACCTTC.

The rearrangement uses TRBV27 and TRBJ2-7; maybe TRBD2 (5 bases). Trimming shortened V by 2 bases and J by 3 bases, and 20 bases separated the two germline ends. CDR3 size: 17 residues. Germline CDR1 reads MNHEY; CDR2 reads SMNVEV (reference sequence). The CDR3: CASSLGLRDYLNYEQYF. The CDR3 nucleotides read TGTGCCAGCAGTTTAGGGCTGCGTGACTATTTAAACTACGAGCAGTACTTC.

This chain joins TRBV5-1 and TRBJ1-2, with 10 bases aligning to TRBD1. Trimming took 2 bases from V and 7 from J; bases not matched to a gene: 5. CDR3 length equals 14 residues. Germline values: CDR1 SGHRS, CDR2 YFSETQ. The CDR3 loop reads CASSFETGGSGYTF. CDR3 coding DNA: TGCGCCAGCAGCTTTGAGACAGGGGGCTCTGGCTACACCTTC.

This clonotype has at least ten counts. The chain recombines TRBV29-1 with TRBJ2-3; D is unclear. The V and J ends lost 0 bases and 6 bases respectively, with 19 bases between them. The length of the CDR3 is 16 residues. CDR1 is SQVTM, CDR2 ANQGSEA, per germline. The CDR3 sequence: CSVEDSLAGTRDTQYF. The CDR3, as DNA: TGCAGCGTTGAAGATTCGTTGGCAGGAACCAGGGATACGCAGTATTTT.

In this sample, this clonotype turned up many times. The chain links TRBV5-5 to TRBJ1-1, with D possibly matching TRBD1 (5 bases). Deletions cut 4 bases from V and 0 bases from J, with 13 bases between. Germline V gene lookup returns CDR1 SGHKS and CDR2 YYEKEE (reference sequence). The CDR3 runs to 15 residues. The CDR3 DNA is TGTGCCAGCAGCGGCCTCAGGGCCCTGAACACTGAAGCTTTCTTT. It yields the protein CASSGLRALNTEAFF.

In this sample, this clonotype turned up a few times. The V call is TRBV4-1, the J call TRBJ2-7; TRBD1 might be the D (7 bases). Germline lookup yields CDR1 MGHRA and CDR2 YSYEKL. CDR3 length: 16 residues. Trimming removed 0 bases from V and 2 bases from J, with 14 bases in between. The CDR3 nucleotides read TGCGCCAGCAGCCAAGAGGAGGGCACAGGGGCCTACGAGCAGTACTTC. Amino acids: CASSQEEGTGAYEQYF.

This clonotype came up a few times. V usage is TRBV20-1 and J usage is TRBJ2-3; the D gene is possibly TRBD1 (5 bases). The CDR3 covers 14 residues. Germline CDR1 reads DFQATT; CDR2 reads SNEGSKA (reference sequence). Between the trimmed V and J ends, which lost 6 bases and 0 bases, there was a span of 13 bases. The CDR3 is CSAPGHTSTDTQYF. The DNA for the CDR3 is TGCAGTGCCCCCGGACACACGAGCACAGATACGCAGTATTTT.

V gene TRBV19 combines with J gene TRBJ2-1; 9 bases are a match to TRBD2. In germline, CDR1 is LNHDA, CDR2 SQIVND (reference sequence). The CDR3 length is 16 residues. With 3 bases clipped from V and 6 bases from J, the junction kept 9 bases outside the gene matches. CDR3 in amino acids: CASSIPGASGTNEQFF. CDR3 coding DNA: TGTGCCAGTAGTATCCCCGGGGCTAGCGGGACCAATGAGCAGTTCTTC.

This chain connects TRBV9 to TRBJ2-1; TRBD2 agrees at 7 bases. There are 17 residues in the CDR3. J gave up 0 bases and V 0 bases, and 6 bases lay outside the gene matches. The V gene's germline CDR1 is SGDLS and CDR2 YYNGEE. CDR3 DNA: TGTGCCAGCAGCGTAGCTCCCCGGACTAGCTCCTACAATGAGCAGTTCTTC. The encoded protein is CASSVAPRTSSYNEQFF. The full variable domain, its missing parts supplied by reference TRBV9 and TRBJ2-1, is DSGVTQTPKHLITATGQRVTLRCSPRSGDLSVYWYQQSLDQGLQFLIQYYNGEERAKGNILERFSAQQFPDLHSELNLSSLELGDSALYFCASSVAPRTSSYNEQFFGPGTRLTVL.

This clonotype was detected ten times or more. The J gene is TRBJ2-7, the V gene TRBV28, with D unresolved. This CDR3 has 15 residues. Germline V gene sequence: CDR1 MDHEN, CDR2 SYDVKM. V lost 7 bases to trimming and J lost 0 bases, with 16 bases between them. The CDR3: CASIGGGRSSYEQYF. The CDR3 coding sequence is TGTGCCAGCATAGGTGGCGGCCGGAGCTCCTACGAGCAGTACTTC.

This chain links TRBV9 with TRBJ2-1; 8 nucleotides match TRBD1. CDR1 is SGDLS, CDR2 YYNGEE, per germline. J gave up 4 bases and V 0 bases, and 6 bases lay outside the gene matches. There are 16 residues in the CDR3. The CDR3 is CASSVVGQGAYNEQFF. The CDR3 nucleotides read TGTGCCAGCAGCGTAGTAGGGCAGGGGGCATACAATGAGCAGTTCTTC. The variable domain in full, completed from reference TRBV9 and TRBJ2-1, reads DSGVTQTPKHLITATGQRVTLRCSPRSGDLSVYWYQQSLDQGLQFLIQYYNGEERAKGNILERFSAQQFPDLHSELNLSSLELGDSALYFCASSVVGQGAYNEQFFGPGTRLTVL.

There are a few counts of this clonotype. The chain uses TRBV5-1 and TRBJ2-7; D gene ambiguous. Germline V CDR1 and CDR2: SGHRS, YFSETQ. V shed 4 bases and J shed 2 bases, with 19 bases lying between them. The CDR3 has 16 amino acids. This CDR3 is CASSEEPYAGTYEQYF. Here the CDR3 DNA reads TGCGCCAGCAGCGAAGAACCTTACGCTGGGACCTACGAGCAGTACTTC.

The genes are TRBV7-8 and TRBJ2-3; maybe TRBD1 (5 bases). The CDR3 is 17 residues long. Trimming left V 1 base short and J 0 bases short, with 14 bases between. Germline CDR1 and CDR2: SGHVS and FQNEAQ. This CDR3 reads CASSLELGPPSTDTQYF. CDR3 DNA: TGTGCCAGCAGCTTAGAGTTGGGGCCTCCTAGCACAGATACGCAGTATTTT.

The J gene is TRBJ2-7, the V gene TRBV2; 8 bases align to TRBD2. Trimming cost V 8 bases and J 4 bases; bases outside gene matches: 4. Germline V lookup: CDR1 SNHLY, CDR2 FYNNEI. The CDR3 contains 12 residues. This CDR3 is CASGLAGYEQYF. As DNA, the CDR3 is TGTGCCAGCGGGCTAGCGGGTTACGAGCAGTACTTC.

This clonotype has more than one count but fewer than ten. This chain uses TRBV12-3 or TRBV12-4 with TRBJ2-7; 8 bases map to TRBD1. The CDR3 sequence is 15 residues long. V was pared by 5 bases and J by 3 bases, with 9 bases of the junction left unmatched. DNA of the CDR3: TGTGCCAGCAGTCTGGGGACAGGCTCGATCTACGAGCAGTACTTC. This gives the protein CASSLGTGSIYEQYF.

This clonotype has just a few counts. The chain carries TRBV5-6 and TRBJ1-1; TRBD1 agrees at 12 bases. V shed 3 bases and J 7 bases; nucleotides not matched to a gene: 4. Germline values: CDR1 SGHDT, CDR2 YYEEEE. This CDR3 is built from 14 residues. This chain's CDR3 is CASSWGQGAIEAFF. CDR3 nucleotide sequence: TGTGCCAGCAGCTGGGGACAGGGGGCCATTGAAGCTTTCTTT.

This clonotype was seen many times. The V gene is TRBV7-3, the J gene TRBJ2-2; D is uncertain. Trimming left V 5 bases short and J 2 bases short, with 9 bases between. The CDR3 totals 14 residues. Germline V gene data show CDR1 as SGHTA and CDR2 as FQGTGA. CDR3 sequence (DNA): TGTGCCAGCAGCCCCGATGGAAACACCGGGGAGCTGTTTTTT. Protein product: CASSPDGNTGELFF.

The V call is TRBV11-2, the J call TRBJ2-4, with 7 nucleotides matching TRBD2. The length of the CDR3 is 18 residues. Germline V CDR1 and CDR2: SGHAT, FQNNGV. V was clipped by 5 bases and J by 1 base; unmatched bases: 14. The DNA of the CDR3 is TGTGCCAGCAGCACCGGGACTACCCTCTCGTGGGCCAAAAACATTCAGTACTTC. It codes for CASSTGTTLSWAKNIQYF.

This chain uses TRBV5-1 with TRBJ2-3; D is unresolved. Trimming pared 6 bases from V and 2 bases from J, leaving 13 bases between. This CDR3 has 14 residues. Germline V gene sequence: CDR1 SGHRS, CDR2 YFSETQ. Written as DNA, the CDR3 is TGCGCCAGCACCCCTCTAGGGTCCACAGATACGCAGTATTTT. It specifies CASTPLGSTDTQYF.